The rows below give T cell receptor beta chains drawn from one sample of a study of blood T cell repertoires in COVID-19. TCRdb keeps only in-frame clones here, not all; method: immunoSEQ multiplex PCR. The data hold tens of thousands of clones, with about 77% observed a single time. Sequenced input: peripheral blood. All receptors derive from a man between 70 and 80 years old with COVID-19, enrolled during active disease. CDR3s include the opening cysteine and the closing phenylalanine or tryptophan. Each record gives: clone size, D gene, V gene, J gene, CDR3 DNA, CDR3 protein. The D gene is left open where the match is weak. Some rows have no size entry. The others give once, few or many, or a class for an expanded clone.

few	NA	TRBV7-9	TRBJ1-2	TGTGCCAGCCTCCGGGACACCTATGGCTACACCTTC	CASLRDTYGYTF
NA	NA	TRBV28	TRBJ2-7	TGTGCCAGCAGTTTAGATATAGAGAAAACCTCCTACGAGCAGTACTTC	CASSLDIEKTSYEQYF
NA	NA	TRBV3-1/TRBV3-2	TRBJ1-4	TGTGCCAGCAGCCTAAGGGACAAGGACGAAAAACTGTTTTTT	CASSLRDKDEKLFF
NA	NA	TRBV7-8	TRBJ2-5	TGTGCCAGCAGCTTAGACTTTGGGGCCGAGACCCAGTACTTC	CASSLDFGAETQYF
NA	NA	TRBV29-1	TRBJ1-5	TGCAGCGTTCTGGGAGATAGCAATCAGCCCCAGCATTTT	CSVLGDSNQPQHF
NA	NA	TRBV7-2	TRBJ2-5	TGTGCCAGCAGCTCTTCGGGGCAAGAGACCCAGTACTTC	CASSSSGQETQYF
NA	NA	TRBV6-5	TRBJ1-2	TGTGCCAGCAGTCGCGGGCCCCAGTATGGCTACACCTTC	CASSRGPQYGYTF
NA	TRBD2	TRBV2	TRBJ2-7	TGTGCCAGCACCCTTAGGACTAGCGGGAGCTACGAGCAGTACTTC	CASTLRTSGSYEQYF
NA	NA	TRBV9	TRBJ1-2	TGTGCCAGCACCCCCAGGGGAGATGGCGTCTATGGCTACACCTTC	CASTPRGDGVYGYTF
few	TRBD1	TRBV14	TRBJ1-4	TGTGCCAGCAGCCAAGGGGCAGGGGGCAGGGAAAAACTGTTTTTT	CASSQGAGGREKLFF
once	TRBD1	TRBV9	TRBJ1-2	TGTGCCAGCAGCGTAGACAGGGGTTATCATGGCTACACCTTC	CASSVDRGYHGYTF
NA	TRBD1	TRBV5-1	TRBJ1-2	TGCGCCAGCGCGCCGACAGGGGGCTACACGATCTATGGCTACACCTTC	CASAPTGGYTIYGYTF
once	NA	TRBV30	TRBJ1-1	TGTGCCTGGAGTTTCAGCGTACGGAACACTGAAGCTTTCTTT	CAWSFSVRNTEAFF
NA	NA	TRBV7-3	TRBJ2-2	TGTGCCAGCAGCTTAACGTTGAGCGGGGAGCTGTTTTTT	CASSLTLSGELFF
NA	TRBD1	TRBV19	TRBJ1-4	TGTGCCAGTAGTATCGGGAGGACAGGGTGGGAAAAACTGTTTTTT	CASSIGRTGWEKLFF
medium-sized	NA	TRBV2	TRBJ2-2	TGTGCCAGCAGTGACAGGGTCGAGACCGGGGAGCTGTTTTTT	CASSDRVETGELFF
NA	NA	TRBV5-1	TRBJ1-1	TGCGCCAGCAGCTCAGGGGTCTTGAACACTGAAGCTTTCTTT	CASSSGVLNTEAFF
once	NA	TRBV4-1	TRBJ1-1	TGCGCCAGCAGCCAGCCGACAGGTTGGATCACTGAAGCTTTCTTT	CASSQPTGWITEAFF
NA	TRBD1	TRBV15	TRBJ1-5	TGTGCCACCAGCAGAGATCCCCAGGGGGGCCGGCCCCAGCATTTT	CATSRDPQGGRPQHF
NA	NA	TRBV7-9	TRBJ1-2	TGTGCCAGCAGCAACACCTCCGCCGGGGGCTACACCTTC	CASSNTSAGGYTF
NA	TRBD2	TRBV5-4	TRBJ2-7	TGTGCCAGCAGCAATAGCGGGAGCTCCTACGAGCAGTACTTC	CASSNSGSSYEQYF
NA	NA	TRBV14	TRBJ2-2	TGTGCCAGCAGCCAAAGACTAGGAGGACCGACCGGGGAGCTGTTTTTT	CASSQRLGGPTGELFF
NA	NA	TRBV4-3	TRBJ2-3	TGCGCCAGCAGCCAAGACGGGACAAGTCGGTATTTT	CASSQDGTSRYF
NA	NA	TRBV28	TRBJ1-1	TGTGCCAGCAGTTTTCAGAGGATGAGGGCTTTCTTT	CASSFQRMRAFF
NA	TRBD1	TRBV19	TRBJ2-4	TGTGCCAGCGAAGACCGGGACAGGGGCATTCAGTACTTC	CASEDRDRGIQYF
NA	TRBD2	TRBV19	TRBJ2-2	TGTGCCAGTAAAGGGGAGGGCACCGGGGAGCTGTTTTTT	CASKGEGTGELFF
NA	TRBD2	TRBV7-2	TRBJ2-7	TGTGCCAGCAGCCGTGGTCGTGCTAGCGGGAGCTACGAGCAGTACTTC	CASSRGRASGSYEQYF
NA	NA	TRBV27	TRBJ1-5	TGTGCCAGCAGTTTATGGGCAGGCAATCAGCCCCAGCATTTT	CASSLWAGNQPQHF
NA	TRBD1	TRBV2	TRBJ2-7	TGTGCCAGCAGGGAGGAGACAGGGGGCTTCGGGCAGTACTTC	CASREETGGFGQYF
NA	NA	TRBV5-1	TRBJ1-5	TGCGCCAGCAGCTTGGAGAGGAATCAGCCCCAGCATTTT	CASSLERNQPQHF
medium-sized	NA	TRBV5-1	TRBJ2-5	TGCGCCAGCAGCGCGCAGGGCCAAGAGACCCAGTACTTC	CASSAQGQETQYF
NA	TRBD1	TRBV5-1	TRBJ2-2	TGCGCCAGCATACAGGGGGGCACCGGGGAGCTGTTTTTT	CASIQGGTGELFF
NA	NA	TRBV28	TRBJ2-6	TGTGCCAGCAGTTCCCCGGTCCCGTTGGGGGCCAACGTCCTGACTTTC	CASSSPVPLGANVLTF
many	TRBD1	TRBV7-2	TRBJ1-1	TGTGCCAGCAGCTTGGGGATCGGAGGGGGCGACACTGAAGCTTTCTTT	CASSLGIGGGDTEAFF
few	TRBD2	TRBV28	TRBJ2-7	TGTGCCAGCAGTTCACTAGCGGGTTTTTACGAGCAGTACTTC	CASSSLAGFYEQYF
once	TRBD2	TRBV4-3	TRBJ2-7	TGCGCCAGCAGCCAAGTAACTAGCGGGAGACTCGAGCAGTACTTC	CASSQVTSGRLEQYF
once	TRBD2	TRBV3-1/TRBV3-2	TRBJ2-3	TGTGCCAGCAGTCTCGGGGGGGGAGCGGTAGATACGCAGTATTTT	CASSLGGGAVDTQYF
NA	NA	TRBV18	TRBJ2-7	TGTGCCAGCTCACCAACAAGGGGCGAGCAGTACTTC	CASSPTRGEQYF
NA	NA	TRBV20-1	TRBJ2-1	TGCAGTGCCCCAGTTAACAATGAGCAGTTCTTC	CSAPVNNEQFF
NA	NA	TRBV28	TRBJ2-1	TGTGCCAGCAGTTTAGGGTCGGTAGGGGACAAGTACAATGAGCAGTTCTTC	CASSLGSVGDKYNEQFF
NA	NA	TRBV9	TRBJ2-1	TGTGCCAGCAGCGTAGTTGAGGGTGAGCAGTTCTTC	CASSVVEGEQFF
NA	TRBD1	TRBV5-1	TRBJ1-1	TGCGCCAGCAGCGGTGGGGGACAGCCCAACACTGAAGCTTTCTTT	CASSGGGQPNTEAFF
few	NA	TRBV4-3	TRBJ2-7	TGCGCCAGCAGCCCCCTGCCCGTAGCCTACGAGCAGTACTTC	CASSPLPVAYEQYF
NA	NA	TRBV6-5	TRBJ1-1	TGTGCCAGCAGTTCCTGGGCGAACACTGAAGCTTTCTTT	CASSSWANTEAFF
NA	NA	TRBV15	TRBJ2-2	TGTGCCACCAGCAGACAGGATAAAGCCATGAACACCGGGGAGCTGTTTTTT	CATSRQDKAMNTGELFF
NA	TRBD2	TRBV7-9	TRBJ2-7	TGTGCCAGCAGCTTATTCAGCGGGAGGGTCTACGAGCAGTACTTC	CASSLFSGRVYEQYF